Listed below are T cell receptor beta chains from one sample, sequenced in a study of blood T cells in healthy people across ages. TCRdb itself ran the 5' RACE reads through MiXCR, one entry per CDR3 protein. The sample yields nearly 800,000 distinct CDR3 sequences, 20% to 25% seen once. The same data also contributed to another study, on T cells of mothers and their children.

The sample was blood. Every receptor here comes from a boy younger than 18 in good health. CDR3s include the opening cysteine and the closing phenylalanine or tryptophan. Each record gives: J gene, V gene, clone size, D gene, CDR3 protein, CDR3 DNA. A D gene is named only where the DNA matches it firmly. Rows give clone size only sometimes, using once, few, many, or a class for an expanded clone.

J gene: TRBJ1-1
V gene: TRBV18
clone size: few
D gene: -
CDR3 protein: CASSPPANTEAFF
CDR3 DNA: TGTGCCAGCAGTCCCCCGGCGAACACTGAAGCTTTCTTT

J gene: TRBJ2-2
V gene: TRBV2
clone size: few
D gene: -
CDR3 protein: CASTGFGELFF
CDR3 DNA: TGTGCCAGCACGGGGTTCGGGGAGCTGTTTTTT

J gene: TRBJ2-5
V gene: TRBV7-9
clone size: -
D gene: TRBD2
CDR3 protein: CASSLGTSGIGETQYF
CDR3 DNA: TGTGCCAGCAGCTTAGGGACTAGCGGGATTGGAGAGACCCAGTACTTC

J gene: TRBJ2-7
V gene: TRBV7-9
clone size: -
D gene: TRBD2
CDR3 protein: CASSLRVGSGDEQYF
CDR3 DNA: TGTGCCAGCAGCTTAAGAGTGGGTAGCGGGGACGAGCAGTACTTC

J gene: TRBJ2-1
V gene: TRBV19
clone size: -
D gene: TRBD2
CDR3 protein: CASSMRSSGYNEQFF
CDR3 DNA: TGTGCCAGTAGTATGAGGTCTAGCGGGTACAATGAGCAGTTCTTC

J gene: TRBJ2-1
V gene: TRBV29-1
clone size: few
D gene: -
CDR3 protein: CSVVSGRGNEQFF
CDR3 DNA: TGCAGCGTTGTATCAGGGCGCGGGAATGAGCAGTTCTTC

J gene: TRBJ1-4
V gene: TRBV7-8
clone size: -
D gene: TRBD1
CDR3 protein: CASRIGTVNEKLFF
CDR3 DNA: TGTGCCAGTCGTATTGGGACAGTTAATGAAAAACTGTTTTTT

J gene: TRBJ2-5
V gene: TRBV4-3
clone size: many
D gene: TRBD1
CDR3 protein: CASSQDLWGQGEETQYF
CDR3 DNA: TGCGCCAGCAGCCAAGATCTATGGGGACAGGGGGAAGAGACCCAGTACTTC

J gene: TRBJ1-2
V gene: TRBV6-5
clone size: few
D gene: -
CDR3 protein: CASSGSAGWGYGYTF
CDR3 DNA: TGTGCCAGCAGTGGCTCAGCGGGGTGGGGCTATGGCTACACCTTC

J gene: TRBJ1-6
V gene: TRBV20-1
clone size: -
D gene: TRBD1
CDR3 protein: CSATGTVSSPLHF
CDR3 DNA: TGCAGTGCCACCGGGACAGTATCTTCACCCCTCCACTTT

J gene: TRBJ2-1
V gene: TRBV20-1
clone size: -
D gene: -
CDR3 protein: CSASESGLSYNEQFF
CDR3 DNA: TGCAGTGCCAGCGAAAGTGGACTCTCCTACAATGAGCAGTTCTTC

J gene: TRBJ2-7
V gene: TRBV27
clone size: -
D gene: TRBD2
CDR3 protein: CASSLSSAGGREQYF
CDR3 DNA: TGTGCCAGCAGTTTATCATCCGCGGGAGGGCGCGAGCAGTACTTC

J gene: TRBJ2-1
V gene: TRBV2
clone size: -
D gene: TRBD2
CDR3 protein: CASSVASGQNEQFF
CDR3 DNA: TGTGCCAGCAGTGTTGCTAGCGGGCAAAATGAGCAGTTCTTC

J gene: TRBJ2-4
V gene: TRBV7-9
clone size: -
D gene: -
CDR3 protein: CASSSNIRDTKNIQYF
CDR3 DNA: TGTGCCAGCAGCTCCAACATTCGGGACACTAAAAACATTCAGTACTTC

J gene: TRBJ2-5
V gene: TRBV29-1
clone size: -
D gene: -
CDR3 protein: CSVDSGETQYF
CDR3 DNA: TGCAGCGTTGATTCAGGGGAGACCCAGTACTTC

J gene: TRBJ2-7
V gene: TRBV9
clone size: -
D gene: -
CDR3 protein: CASSGSGDDEQYF
CDR3 DNA: TGTGCCAGCAGCGGGTCAGGGGACGACGAGCAGTACTTC

J gene: TRBJ2-5
V gene: TRBV28
clone size: -
D gene: -
CDR3 protein: CASSSPQSQETQYF
CDR3 DNA: TGTGCCAGCAGTTCCCCACAGAGCCAAGAGACCCAGTACTTC

J gene: TRBJ1-6
V gene: TRBV27
clone size: -
D gene: -
CDR3 protein: CASSRLGGSPLHF
CDR3 DNA: TGTGCCAGCAGTCGGCTGGGGGGTTCACCCCTCCACTTT

J gene: TRBJ1-1
V gene: TRBV14
clone size: -
D gene: TRBD1
CDR3 protein: CASSRWDRPTEAFF
CDR3 DNA: TGTGCCAGCAGCCGCTGGGACAGGCCCACTGAAGCTTTCTTT

J gene: TRBJ2-5
V gene: TRBV7-2
clone size: few
D gene: TRBD2
CDR3 protein: CASSLSAAAGLVGETQYF
CDR3 DNA: TGTGCCAGCAGCTTAAGTGCGGCCGCGGGACTAGTCGGCGAGACCCAGTACTTC